These 14 T cell receptor beta chains were sequenced from one sample in a study of blood T cell repertoires in COVID-19. The assay was immunoSEQ multiplex PCR, and TCRdb's table has in-frame clones only and misses some. The table lists some 150,000 clones, 91% of them singletons, with 0.45% to 0.65% in the top ten. The sequenced material came from peripheral blood. The receptor source for this set is a man aged 45-60 years with acute or convalescent COVID-19.

This rearrangement joins TRBV7-9 to TRBJ1-3; D is possibly TRBD1 (6 bases). V dropped 5 bases and J dropped 6 bases, with 20 bases sitting between them. Germline CDR1 and CDR2: SEHNR and FQNEAQ (reference sequence). The CDR3 runs to 16 residues. The CDR3, as DNA: TGTGCCAGCAGCGTTACGGGGGGCACGGTCATAAACACCATATATTTT. Amino acids: CASSVTGGTVINTIYF. Based on the CDR3 plus reference TRBV7-9 and TRBJ1-3, the full variable domain is DTGVSQNPRHKITKRGQNVTFRCDPISEHNRLYWYRQTLGQGPEFLTYFQNEAQLEKSRLLSDRFSAERPKGSFSTLEIQRTEQGDSAMYLCASSVTGGTVINTIYFGEGSWLTVV.

The V call is TRBV18, the J call TRBJ2-5; TRBD2 aligns across 7 bases. After removal of 3 bases from V and 5 bases from J, the junction contained 3 bases not matched to a gene. Germline assignment: CDR1 KGHSH and CDR2 LQKENI. This CDR3 has 13 amino acids. The CDR3 spells CASSPPGGETQYF. CDR3 nucleotide sequence: TGTGCCAGCTCACCGCCGGGAGGTGAGACCCAGTACTTC.

This clone was recorded only once. The chain employs TRBV5-1 and TRBJ2-1; 10 positions match TRBD2. The CDR3 length is 15 residues. V lost 0 bases to trimming and J lost 10 bases; unmatched junction nucleotides: 7. The germline CDR1 and CDR2 sequences are SGHRS and YFSETQ. This CDR3 is CASSLVSGGAGEQFF. The CDR3 nucleotides read TGCGCCAGCAGCTTGGTAAGCGGGGGGGCCGGGGAGCAGTTCTTC. The full variable domain, completed using reference TRBV5-1 and TRBJ2-1, is KAGVTQTPRYLIKTRGQQVTLSCSPISGHRSVSWYQQTPGQGLQFLFEYFSETQRNKGNFPGRFSGRQFSNSRSEMNVSTLELGDSALYLCASSLVSGGAGEQFFGPGTRLTVL.

The chain couples TRBV19 to TRBJ2-2; D might be TRBD1 (6 bases). CDR3 length: 15 amino acids. The germline gives CDR1 LNHDA, CDR2 SQIVND (reference sequence). Trimming removed 0 bases from V and 6 bases from J, with 11 bases in between. DNA for the CDR3: TGTGCCAGTAGTATAGAGACAGGAATCTCCGGGGAGCTGTTTTTT. It translates to CASSIETGISGELFF.

The V and J genes are TRBV6-2 or TRBV6-3 and TRBJ2-4, with D uncertain. This CDR3 contains 15 residues. V was clipped by 5 bases and J by 0 bases, with 11 bases between them. CDR1 is MNHEY and CDR2 is SVGEGT in the germline V gene. The CDR3 is CASSIPSVAKNIQYF. CDR3 sequence (DNA): TGTGCCAGCAGTATACCAAGCGTAGCCAAAAACATTCAGTACTTC.

V usage is TRBV6-2 or TRBV6-3 and J usage is TRBJ2-5, with 8 bases that match TRBD1. The V segment lost 2 bases and the J segment 3 bases; nucleotides outside the gene matches: 8. The CDR3 is made up of 16 amino acids. The germline gives CDR1 MNHEY, CDR2 SVGEGT. The CDR3 spells CASSYPRDRRKETQYF. The CDR3 coding sequence is TGTGCCAGCAGTTACCCTCGGGACAGGAGGAAAGAGACCCAGTACTTC.

This clone was seen once. This chain links TRBV11-1 with TRBJ1-1; D may be TRBD1 (5 bases). V shed 2 bases and J shed 5 bases, with 12 bases lying between them. The CDR3 has 14 residues. Per germline, CDR1 SGHAT and CDR2 FQDESV (reference sequence). The chain's CDR3 is CASSLRGGVTEAFF. The CDR3 region has the DNA TGTGCCAGCAGCTTAAGAGGAGGGGTTACTGAAGCTTTCTTT.

V usage is TRBV6-4 and J usage is TRBJ1-1, with unresolved D. V lost 8 bases and J lost 0, with 10 bases in between. Germline CDR1 and CDR2: MRHNA and SNTAGT. This CDR3 has 13 residues. The CDR3 loop is CASDLGMNTEAFF. Here the CDR3 DNA reads TGTGCCAGCGATCTCGGTATGAACACTGAAGCTTTCTTT.

The chain employs TRBV27 and TRBJ2-3, with 15 bases lining up with TRBD2. Per the germline V gene, CDR1 is MNHEY and CDR2 is SMNVEV (reference sequence). The trim removed 4 bases at V and 6 bases at J, leaving 5 bases unmatched. This CDR3 has 16 residues. For the CDR3, the DNA is TGTGCCAGCAGTTCAGGACTAGCGGGAGGGGGTGATACGCAGTATTTT. Amino acids: CASSSGLAGGGDTQYF.

The rearrangement joins TRBV27 to TRBJ1-5; D may be TRBD1 (6 bases). The germline CDR1 and CDR2 sequences are MNHEY and SMNVEV (reference sequence). The V and J ends lost 5 bases and 5 bases respectively, with 13 bases between them. The CDR3 is 14 residues long. The CDR3 reads CASSPRTDYQPQHF. In DNA, the CDR3 is TGTGCCAGCAGTCCGAGGACAGATTATCAGCCCCAGCATTTT.

The chain joins TRBV7-2 to TRBJ2-3, with 12 bases that match TRBD2. The CDR3 spans 17 residues. The junction had 11 bases not matched to a gene; V was cut back by 5 bases and J by 5 bases. The V gene's germline CDR1 is SGHTA and CDR2 FQGNSA. CDR3 region: CASSPRTSGIRLDTQYF. CDR3 DNA sequence: TGTGCCAGCAGCCCCCGGACTAGCGGGATTAGGTTAGATACGCAGTATTTT.

V and J are TRBV7-9 and TRBJ2-7; D is possibly TRBD1 (5 bases). With 2 bases removed from V and 5 bases from J, the gap between germline ends came to 10 bases. Per germline, CDR1 SEHNR and CDR2 FQNEAQ (reference sequence). The CDR3 loop spans 13 amino acids. CDR3 amino acids: CASSLNRPHEQYF. CDR3 nucleotide sequence: TGTGCCAGCAGCTTAAACAGGCCCCACGAGCAGTACTTC.

This clone is a singleton in its sample. The chain is built from TRBV6-2 or TRBV6-3 and TRBJ1-5; possible D gene TRBD1, 5 bases. V lost 2 bases, J lost 9 bases, and 20 bases lay in between. The CDR3 extends over 16 amino acids. Germline-derived CDR1 and CDR2 are MNHEY and SVGEGT. CDR3 nucleotide sequence: TGTGCCAGCAGTTACCCAACCCGACAGAGTCTACGGCCCCAGCATTTT. It codes for CASSYPTRQSLRPQHF.

The chain couples TRBV10-3 to TRBJ2-1; possibly TRBD2 for D (5 bases). Germline loops: CDR1 ENHRY, CDR2 SYGVKD. CDR3 size: 14 residues. Trimming took off 0 bases at V and 5 bases at J, with 8 bases between the two ends. CDR3 coding DNA: TGTGCCATCAGTGAGTCTTTAGCGAACAATGAGCAGTTCTTC. The encoded protein is CAISESLANNEQFF.